This T cell receptor (beta chain) is from a study of glioma-infiltrating T cells after dendritic cell vaccination. Broader study findings: Estimated pretreatment TIL content predicted outcome after dendritic cell vaccination.

This clone has only a few counts. What it binds is unknown. One end of the junction is discordant with germline, which a read error may explain. The PCR used 60 V beta and 13 J beta primers. Generated by immunoSEQ multiplex PCR, the TCRdb table keeps only in-frame clones and is missing some. The data show 90,000 to 95,000 clones, with 75% to 85% seen just once and approximately 2% held by the top ten. The time point here: after dendritic cell vaccination, including at tumor progression/relapse. Patients had residual fresh-frozen tumor tissue and more than two years of survival data. PBMC sampling occurred before vaccination, two weeks after the third dose, and at progression. The starting material was blood, obtained after dendritic cell vaccination. The TCR sequence derives from a human donor with glioblastoma.

The CDR3 DNA reads TGTGCCAGCAGCTTCGAAAGGGGGAGTAAGGGGGTCTTC. As protein: CASSFERGSKGVF. The chain carries TRBV7-2 and TRBJ2-1, with a tentative D call TRBD1 (6 bases). The CDR3 is 13 amino acids. Per the germline V gene, CDR1 is SGHTA and CDR2 is FQGNSA.